Given below is one TCR beta chain in context. Its antigen is currently unknown. The data originate from a study of cytomegalovirus exposure and HLA in healthy donors. Findings and limits, study-wide: More clonal expansion characterized HLA-associated TCR beta chains than equally common others in a later analysis. A missense variant in DCLRE1C was later tied to TCR beta V- and J-gene trimming. A later analysis associated 15,000 to 20,000 TCR beta sequences with HLA alleles at a 0.05 false discovery rate.

Primers included in the PCR were 60 Vbeta and 13 Jbeta primers. Some clones are missing from TCRdb's copy, which holds only in-frame ones; the method was immunoSEQ multiplex PCR. The data contain about 81,000 clones, more than 80% of them singletons. Trimming cost V 5 bases and J 6 bases; bases outside gene matches: 6. This CDR3 spans 13 amino acids. Per germline, CDR1 SGHRS and CDR2 YFSETQ. This clonotype was obtained from a man younger than 35 in good health and CMV-seronegative. The sample taken for sequencing was PBMCs. The chain couples TRBV5-1 to TRBJ1-2; 8 bases are a match to TRBD1. The DNA of the CDR3 is TGCGCCAGCAGGCCCGGGACAGGTAATGGCTACACCTTC. Protein: CASRPGTGNGYTF.